The present T cell receptor beta chain was sequenced within a study of blood T cell repertoires in COVID-19. Background on the study: COVID-19 samples, acute and convalescent, were from the United States, Italy and Spain.

Authors' analysis steps: How many nucleated cells were present was estimated from reference gene primer amplification. Produced via immunoSEQ multiplex PCR; TCRdb's table is partial and in-frame only. V, J and clone size are those of that table, while D and trimming were read from the DNA. The sample contains hundreds of thousands of clones, 75% to 90% of which appear only once. Between the trimmed V and J ends, which lost 4 bases and 1 base, there was a span of 8 bases. CDR1 and CDR2 from the germline V gene are ENHRY and SYGVKD. The CDR3 loop spans 15 amino acids. The study drew participants aged roughly 18 to 95 years from 20 to 30 US areas. Assignment of participants to cohorts was predicated upon participant-reported clinical history.

The rearrangement links TRBV10-3 to TRBJ1-6; maybe TRBD1 (5 bases). Sequencing was done on a sample of PBMCs or T cells enriched from blood (not recorded which). The sequence came from a woman aged 18-29 years who had recovered from COVID-19. The CDR3 DNA reads TGTGCCATCAGTGGGGGGGGTTCCTATAATTCACCCCTCCACTTT. Protein product: CAISGGGSYNSPLHF.